This T cell receptor (beta chain) was obtained from a study of shared clonotypes between healthy human individuals. Generated by immunoSEQ multiplex PCR, the TCRdb table keeps only in-frame clones and is missing some. The data contain around 1.6 million clones, about 98% of them seen just once; the ten biggest clones take up roughly 0.42%. The CDR3 spans 16 residues. Trimming removed 2 bases from V and 7 bases from J; junction bases left unmatched: 9. Per the germline V gene, CDR1 is KGHSH and CDR2 is LQKENI. Sample: naive CD4+ T cells sorted from blood. Subset of the sample: CD45RA+ positively selected. The chain carries TRBV18 and TRBJ2-1; 9 nucleotides match TRBD1. This TCR derives from a man aged 30 to 39 in good health. The CDR3: CASSPLGTGFMNEQFF. DNA for the CDR3: TGTGCCAGCTCACCATTAGGGACAGGGTTTATGAATGAGCAGTTCTTC.